A selection of T cell receptor beta chains follows, all from one sample in a study of shared clonotypes between healthy human individuals. The protocol was immunoSEQ multiplex PCR, while the TCRdb copy is restricted to in-frame clones and leaves out a portion. The table lists over a million clones, around 95% of them singletons, with about 1% in the top ten. Sample: naive CD4+ T cells sorted from blood. These TCRs come from a man in his thirties or forties in good health. Each CDR3 is given with its conserved first and last residue. Fields, in order: J gene, clone size, D gene, V gene, CDR3 DNA, CDR3 protein. A D gene is named only where the DNA matches it firmly. Size values are once, few and many counts, or a class for expanded clones, and some rows have none.

>TRBJ2-2|-|TRBD2|TRBV5-1
TGCGCCAGCAGCTTGACTGGCACTAGCGACACCGGGGAGCTGTTTTTT
CASSLTGTSDTGELFF
>TRBJ2-6|-|-|TRBV28
TGTGCCAGCAGTTTAGCAGGGACTGGGGCCAACGTCCTGACTTTC
CASSLAGTGANVLTF
>TRBJ2-7|-|-|TRBV7-9
TGTGCCAGCAGCTTAGCGGGATCCGGGACGGGCTCCTACGAGCAGTACTTC
CASSLAGSGTGSYEQYF
>TRBJ2-7|-|TRBD1|TRBV6-1
TGTGCCAGCAACCGGGACAGGGCCTACGAGCAGTACTTC
CASNRDRAYEQYF
>TRBJ2-3|-|-|TRBV7-6
TGTGCCAGCAGCTCCCCTAGCGCAATGGGCACAGATACGCAGTATTTT
CASSSPSAMGTDTQYF
>TRBJ2-1|-|-|TRBV6-4
TGTGCCAGCAGTGACTGGAGTACGGCCAATGAGCAGTTCTTC
CASSDWSTANEQFF
>TRBJ2-6|-|-|TRBV5-4
TGTGCCAGCAGCTCCCCATTTCAAAGTGCTGGGGCCAACGTCCTGACTTTC
CASSSPFQSAGANVLTF
>TRBJ1-1|-|-|TRBV30
TGTGCCTGGGGCCGACAGTTCACTGAAGCTTTCTTT
CAWGRQFTEAFF
>TRBJ2-1|-|-|TRBV25-1
TGTGCCAGCAGGGAAAACAATGAGCAGTTCTTC
CASRENNEQFF
>TRBJ2-1|-|-|TRBV6-4
TGTGCCAGCAGTTTTGAAGTACGGGATGAGCAGTTCTTC
CASSFEVRDEQFF
>TRBJ2-7|-|TRBD1|TRBV7-2
TGTGCCAGCAGCCTAACCTCCGGGACAGGGAGAAGCGAGCAGTACTTC
CASSLTSGTGRSEQYF
>TRBJ2-2|-|TRBD1|TRBV2
TGTGCCAGCAGTCTGACAGGGGAGAACACCGGGGAGCTGTTTTTT
CASSLTGENTGELFF
>TRBJ1-5|-|TRBD1|TRBV5-5
TGTGCCAGCAGCTTGGACAGGGGAGATCAGCCCCAGCATTTT
CASSLDRGDQPQHF
>TRBJ2-1|-|-|TRBV9
TGTGCCAGCAGCGGAGCAGGGGTAACCTACAATGAGCAGTTCTTC
CASSGAGVTYNEQFF
>TRBJ2-7|-|-|TRBV9
TGTGCCAGCAGCGCCCGGGGTGATCAGCAGTACTTC
CASSARGDQQYF
>TRBJ2-7|-|-|TRBV6-4
TGTGCCAGCATCCCTTATGTCAGGGTTTTAGGTGACGAGCAGTACTTC
CASIPYVRVLGDEQYF
>TRBJ1-4|-|-|TRBV14
TGTGCCAGCAGCCGCGCAACTTGGGCAACTAATGAAAAACTGTTTTTT
CASSRATWATNEKLFF
>TRBJ2-1|-|TRBD2|TRBV6-1
TGTGCCAGCCTTCCGGCTAGCGGGAGGGTTGAGCAGTTCTTC
CASLPASGRVEQFF
>TRBJ2-3|-|TRBD2|TRBV4-3
TGCGCCAGCAGCCAACTTCTAGCGGAAGGTACGCAGTATTTT
CASSQLLAEGTQYF
>TRBJ1-2|-|-|TRBV11-2
TGTGCCAGCAGCCTAACCGTCCTTCCAGGACGGGGCTACACCTTC
CASSLTVLPGRGYTF
>TRBJ2-7|-|-|TRBV2
TGTGCCAGCAGTGAAGCCCCCGGGACGGAGCAGTACTTC
CASSEAPGTEQYF
>TRBJ2-6|-|-|TRBV4-1
TGCGCCAGCAGCCAAGACAGCCCCCCTCGTCTTCTGGGGGCCAACGTCCTGACTTTC
CASSQDSPPRLLGANVLTF
>TRBJ2-7|-|-|TRBV6-5
TGTGCCATCACGGACCCAGACCGTTCCGAGCAGTACTTC
CAITDPDRSEQYF
>TRBJ1-2|-|TRBD1|TRBV5-6
TGTGCCAGCAGCCTCTCCAGGGGGCGCGTCGGCTATGGCTACACCTTC
CASSLSRGRVGYGYTF
>TRBJ1-4|-|-|TRBV5-8
TGTGCCAGCAGCTTGGTAGGGTTTAATGAAAAACTGTTTTTT
CASSLVGFNEKLFF
>TRBJ2-7|-|-|TRBV10-2
TGCGCCAGCAGGGCGGACAGCTCCGGGAGGCAGTACTTC
CASRADSSGRQYF
>TRBJ2-6|-|-|TRBV6-4
TGTGCCAGCAGTGTATCCTCTGGGGCCAACGTCCTGACTTTC
CASSVSSGANVLTF
>TRBJ2-5|-|-|TRBV5-1
TGCGCCAGCAGCTTCGGAGGGGGCGATTTCGAGACCCAGTACTTC
CASSFGGGDFETQYF
>TRBJ2-5|-|-|TRBV6-5
TGTGCCAGCAGTTACTCGACGGGGAAAGGGGAGACCCAGTACTTC
CASSYSTGKGETQYF
>TRBJ2-2|-|TRBD2|TRBV5-1
TGCGCCAGCAGCTGGGGATCTAGCGGACTAAACACCGGGGAGCTGTTTTTT
CASSWGSSGLNTGELFF
>TRBJ2-7|-|-|TRBV18
TGTGCCAGCTCACCTCAGGGCCACGAGCAGTACTTC
CASSPQGHEQYF
>TRBJ2-1|-|-|TRBV5-1
TGCGCCAGCAGCCTGGCTGTATTAGGTGAGCAGTTCTTC
CASSLAVLGEQFF
>TRBJ2-1|-|-|TRBV28
TGTGCCAGCAGTATTTCAGGTCTGGGGGCAGATCAGCAGTTCTTC
CASSISGLGADQQFF
>TRBJ2-5|-|-|TRBV18
TGTGCCAGCTCACCAGGGAGCGTCCAAGAGACCCAGTACTTC
CASSPGSVQETQYF
>TRBJ2-1|-|TRBD2|TRBV9
TGTGCCAGCAGCGTAGCCCCTCAGACCGGGACTAGCGGCAATGAGCAGTTCTTC
CASSVAPQTGTSGNEQFF
>TRBJ2-7|once|-|TRBV29-1
TGCAGCATCCGGGACAACTCCTACGAGCAGTACTTC
CSIRDNSYEQYF
>TRBJ2-1|-|-|TRBV6-5
TGTGCCACCCGGGGGCCCCTCTCCTACAATGAGCAGTTCTTC
CATRGPLSYNEQFF
>TRBJ2-6|-|-|TRBV7-9
TGTGCCAGCAGCTTAAGGCGGAGCTCTGGGGCCAACGTCCTGACTTTC
CASSLRRSSGANVLTF
>TRBJ2-1|-|TRBD2|TRBV11-3
TGTGCCAGCAGCCGCCGGACTAGCGGGAGGGGTGAGCAGTTCTTC
CASSRRTSGRGEQFF
>TRBJ2-3|-|TRBD1|TRBV5-6
TGTGCCAGCAGCCTAGGGACAGTCACAGATACGCAGTATTTT
CASSLGTVTDTQYF
>TRBJ1-1|-|-|TRBV9
TGTGCCAGCACCCTGACAGGAGAGAACACTGAAGCTTTCTTT
CASTLTGENTEAFF
>TRBJ2-7|-|-|TRBV20-1
TGCAGTGCTAGGAGGAGCAACGAGCAGTACTTC
CSARRSNEQYF
>TRBJ1-5|-|TRBD1|TRBV19
TGTGCCAGTAGTATGTTACAGGGGGTGTCGGGTCAGCCCCAGCATTTT
CASSMLQGVSGQPQHF
>TRBJ1-4|-|-|TRBV28
TGTGCCACGAGGGGCGGGGTAGAAAAACTGTTTTTT
CATRGGVEKLFF
>TRBJ2-3|few|-|TRBV10-3
TGTGCCATCAGGGAAGGTAGCACAGATACGCAGTATTTT
CAIREGSTDTQYF
>TRBJ2-1|-|-|TRBV5-8
TGTGCCAGCAGCCGGCCCGGAAGTATCTACAATGAGCAGTTCTTC
CASSRPGSIYNEQFF
>TRBJ2-5|once|-|TRBV5-1
TGCGCCAGCAGCTTGTTTCAGCAAGAGACCCAGTACTTC
CASSLFQQETQYF
>TRBJ2-1|-|-|TRBV5-8
TGTGCCAGCAGCTTGACTCAACAGGGGCAGTTCTTC
CASSLTQQGQFF
>TRBJ2-2|-|-|TRBV1
TGCACCCAGCATGTTACAGCGAACACCGGGGAGCTGTTTTTT
CTQHVTANTGELFF
>TRBJ2-3|-|TRBD2|TRBV10-3
TGTGCCATCAGCCTACTAGCGCCGGGCACAGATACGCAGTATTTT
CAISLLAPGTDTQYF
>TRBJ1-1|-|-|TRBV7-8
TGTGCCAGCAGCTTAGGGACGGCGAACACTGAAGCTTTCTTT
CASSLGTANTEAFF
>TRBJ2-7|once|-|TRBV6-6
TGTGCCAGCAGGGATACAGGGAACGGTGGCTCCTACGAGCAGTACTTC
CASRDTGNGGSYEQYF
>TRBJ1-2|-|-|TRBV7-5
TGTGTCAGAAGTAAAGGCCCACTCTATGGCTACACCTTC
CVRSKGPLYGYTF
>TRBJ2-3|-|TRBD2|TRBV9
TGTGCCAGCAGCGTAGATCCGGGAGGGGGGATTAAAGATACGCAGTATTTT
CASSVDPGGGIKDTQYF
>TRBJ2-7|-|-|TRBV19
TGTGCCAGTAAGGTTGCGGCAGGGATAGTAGGCTACGAGCAGTACTTC
CASKVAAGIVGYEQYF